These T cell receptor beta chains were read from a single sample in a study of PD-L1 blockade in urothelial cancer. The assay was immunoSEQ multiplex PCR, and TCRdb's table has in-frame clones only and misses some. Among tens of thousands of clones, nearly 90% were seen once, and the ten largest hold 1.5% to 2%. Sequences were derived from PBMCs, sampled around atezolizumab (anti-PD-L1) treatment. The receptors originated from a man in his sixties with urothelial cancer. Each CDR3 is given with its conserved first and last residue. The order of the fields is CDR3 protein, J gene, V gene.

CDR3aa: CASGWSRRSNTGELFF
j_gene: TRBJ2-2
v_gene: TRBV12-5

CDR3aa: CASIRDGGYEQYF
j_gene: TRBJ2-7
v_gene: TRBV6-6

CDR3aa: CASSPQGGNTEAFF
j_gene: TRBJ1-1
v_gene: TRBV16

CDR3aa: CARSLEFRRIGLAGGNEQFF
j_gene: TRBJ2-1
v_gene: TRBV5-3

CDR3aa: CASSVNQGSGTDTQYF
j_gene: TRBJ2-3
v_gene: TRBV9

CDR3aa: CASSVRDRRDTEAFF
j_gene: TRBJ1-1
v_gene: TRBV9

CDR3aa: CASRQTDSPEQYF
j_gene: TRBJ2-7
v_gene: TRBV7-2

CDR3aa: CASSLRLAGGTDTQYF
j_gene: TRBJ2-3
v_gene: TRBV7-3

CDR3aa: CAWEKQGGTADTQYF
j_gene: TRBJ2-3
v_gene: TRBV30

CDR3aa: CASSLTRNTEAFF
j_gene: TRBJ1-1
v_gene: TRBV7-3

CDR3aa: CASSIGEGYQPQHF
j_gene: TRBJ1-5
v_gene: TRBV19

CDR3aa: CASSQEGTGPNQPQHF
j_gene: TRBJ1-5
v_gene: TRBV4-1

CDR3aa: CASSSTSPYAGTEAFF
j_gene: TRBJ1-1
v_gene: TRBV27

CDR3aa: CASSARPDSEETQYF
j_gene: TRBJ2-5
v_gene: TRBV11-2

CDR3aa: CASSTQGLVTGELFF
j_gene: TRBJ2-2
v_gene: TRBV19

CDR3aa: CASRPGTERQAFF
j_gene: TRBJ1-1
v_gene: TRBV27

CDR3aa: CASSLVAQGGYEQYF
j_gene: TRBJ2-7
v_gene: TRBV11-2

CDR3aa: CASSPQIWGRVRDEQFF
j_gene: TRBJ2-1
v_gene: TRBV11-2

CDR3aa: CASSLRAAETQYF
j_gene: TRBJ2-5
v_gene: TRBV27

CDR3aa: CASSQDRRDYGYTF
j_gene: TRBJ1-2
v_gene: TRBV4-2

CDR3aa: CASSQQTAGGPLGEQFF
j_gene: TRBJ2-1
v_gene: TRBV4-3

CDR3aa: CASTGAPF
j_gene: TRBJ1-3
v_gene: TRBV6-8

CDR3aa: CAWDKAGGTGELFF
j_gene: TRBJ2-2
v_gene: TRBV30

CDR3aa: CASSASTGFVNEQFF
j_gene: TRBJ2-1
v_gene: TRBV2

CDR3aa: CASRSLGAQRQYF
j_gene: TRBJ2-3
v_gene: TRBV6-5

CDR3aa: CASSLLDRNYGYTF
j_gene: TRBJ1-2
v_gene: TRBV5-1

CDR3aa: CAISGGVRGQPQHF
j_gene: TRBJ1-5
v_gene: TRBV10-3

CDR3aa: CASSRDRVEGELFF
j_gene: TRBJ2-2
v_gene: TRBV25-1

CDR3aa: CASIGTERNTEAFF
j_gene: TRBJ1-1
v_gene: TRBV18

CDR3aa: CAISTGQSGELFF
j_gene: TRBJ2-2
v_gene: TRBV10-3

CDR3aa: CASSPARTGGQSPLHF
j_gene: TRBJ1-6
v_gene: TRBV7-6

CDR3aa: CAWEQQGGYEQFF
j_gene: TRBJ2-1
v_gene: TRBV30

CDR3aa: CASKATGGTQETQYF
j_gene: TRBJ2-5
v_gene: TRBV6-1

CDR3aa: CASSPSTGGVGQPQHF
j_gene: TRBJ1-5
v_gene: TRBV18

CDR3aa: CASSVQGSSYNEQFF
j_gene: TRBJ2-1
v_gene: TRBV9

CDR3aa: CASSYSSVLANYGYTF
j_gene: TRBJ1-2
v_gene: TRBV6-6

CDR3aa: CASRGRDEAFF
j_gene: TRBJ1-1
v_gene: TRBV19

CDR3aa: CASSLLATNSPLHF
j_gene: TRBJ1-6
v_gene: TRBV7-3

CDR3aa: CASSSRNQPQHF
j_gene: TRBJ1-5
v_gene: TRBV27

CDR3aa: CASSQGAQGITYEQYF
j_gene: TRBJ2-7
v_gene: TRBV4-2

CDR3aa: CASRPPGDYNEQFF
j_gene: TRBJ2-1
v_gene: TRBV27

CDR3aa: CASSFQRGDNEQFF
j_gene: TRBJ2-1
v_gene: TRBV7-2

CDR3aa: CASSSLDSPKAFF
j_gene: TRBJ1-1
v_gene: TRBV5-4

CDR3aa: CASSSPGLAGERVYEQYF
j_gene: TRBJ2-7
v_gene: TRBV28

CDR3aa: CASSLPRTEAFF
j_gene: TRBJ1-1
v_gene: TRBV28

CDR3aa: CASSQRVNYGYTF
j_gene: TRBJ1-2
v_gene: TRBV4-3

CDR3aa: CASSSGQGALSLGYTF
j_gene: TRBJ1-2
v_gene: TRBV28

CDR3aa: CASSPASLSTDTQYF
j_gene: TRBJ2-3
v_gene: TRBV7-3

CDR3aa: CASSQDLVSDTQYF
j_gene: TRBJ2-3
v_gene: TRBV4-1

CDR3aa: CASSPQRGGLVDTQYF
j_gene: TRBJ2-3
v_gene: TRBV7-2

CDR3aa: CATQAKNEQFF
j_gene: TRBJ2-1
v_gene: TRBV28

CDR3aa: CASSQDLRSTGELFF
j_gene: TRBJ2-2
v_gene: TRBV4-1

CDR3aa: CASSQVVRGYEQYF
j_gene: .
v_gene: TRBV4-3

CDR3aa: CASSNCLDTDTQYF
j_gene: TRBJ2-3
v_gene: TRBV21-1

CDR3aa: CASSELAGGPETQYF
j_gene: TRBJ2-5
v_gene: TRBV6-1

CDR3aa: CASSNLRDRSEGTEAFF
j_gene: TRBJ1-1
v_gene: TRBV19

CDR3aa: CASSQEMGTSGGSQETQYF
j_gene: TRBJ2-5
v_gene: TRBV4-2

CDR3aa: CASSLGAGAENTEAFF
j_gene: TRBJ1-1
v_gene: TRBV7-9

CDR3aa: CASSYGQGISGYTF
j_gene: TRBJ1-2
v_gene: TRBV6-5

CDR3aa: CASSQARWTEGDYGYTF
j_gene: TRBJ1-2
v_gene: TRBV4-3